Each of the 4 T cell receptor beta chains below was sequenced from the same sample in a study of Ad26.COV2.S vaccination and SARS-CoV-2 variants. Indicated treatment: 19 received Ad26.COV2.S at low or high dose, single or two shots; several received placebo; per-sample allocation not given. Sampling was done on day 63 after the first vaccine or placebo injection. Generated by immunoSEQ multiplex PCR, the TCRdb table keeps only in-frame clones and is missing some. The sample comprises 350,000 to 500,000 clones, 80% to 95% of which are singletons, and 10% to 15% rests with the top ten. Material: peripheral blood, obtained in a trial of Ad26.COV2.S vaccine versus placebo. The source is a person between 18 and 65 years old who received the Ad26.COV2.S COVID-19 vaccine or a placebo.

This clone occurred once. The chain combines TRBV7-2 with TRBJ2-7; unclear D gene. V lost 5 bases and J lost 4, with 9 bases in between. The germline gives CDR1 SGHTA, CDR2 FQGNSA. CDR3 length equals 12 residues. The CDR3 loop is CASSQAPYEQYF. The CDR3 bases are TGTGCCAGCAGCCAAGCCCCATACGAGCAGTACTTC.

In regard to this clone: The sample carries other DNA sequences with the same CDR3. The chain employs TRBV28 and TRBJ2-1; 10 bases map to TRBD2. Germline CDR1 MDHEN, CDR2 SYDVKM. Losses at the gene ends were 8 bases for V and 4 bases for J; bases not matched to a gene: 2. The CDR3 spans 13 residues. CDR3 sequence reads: CASGLAAYNEQFF. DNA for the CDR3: TGTGCCAGCGGACTAGCGGCTTACAATGAGCAGTTCTTC.

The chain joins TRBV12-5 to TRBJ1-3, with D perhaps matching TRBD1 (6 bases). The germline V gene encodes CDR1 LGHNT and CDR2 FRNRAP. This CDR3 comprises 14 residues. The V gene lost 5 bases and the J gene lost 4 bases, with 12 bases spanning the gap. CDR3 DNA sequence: TGTGCTAGTGGTCCAGGGGTTCGGGGAAACACCATATATTTT. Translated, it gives CASGPGVRGNTIYF.

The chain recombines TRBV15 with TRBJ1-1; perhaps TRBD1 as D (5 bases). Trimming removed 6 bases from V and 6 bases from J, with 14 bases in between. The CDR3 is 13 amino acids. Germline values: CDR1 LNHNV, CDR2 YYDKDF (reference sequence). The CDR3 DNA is TGTGCCACCAGGGCGGGGGGACTGGCTGAAGCTTTCTTT. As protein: CATRAGGLAEAFF.